These 18 T cell receptor beta chains were sequenced from one sample in a study of CD8+ T cells in alopecia areata. Once RNA had been extracted, it was reverse transcribed into cDNA to act as the sequencing template. Measured with immunoSEQ multiplex PCR; TCRdb has only the in-frame clones, and not every one. The sample carries 200,000 to 250,000 clones, roughly three fifths recorded once. The sequenced material came from CD8+ T cells sorted from blood. These receptors all come from a human donor in good health.

This clone was seen only a few times. The V gene is TRBV30, the J gene TRBJ2-2, with D perhaps TRBD1 (5 bases). The CDR3 has 14 amino acids. Trimming removed 7 bases at V and 3 bases at J, with 15 bases between. Germline values: CDR1 GTSNPN, CDR2 SVGIG (reference sequence). CDR3 sequence reads: CAFGAIGDTGELFF. The CDR3 nucleotides read TGTGCCTTTGGGGCCATAGGAGACACCGGGGAGCTGTTTTTT.

The genes are TRBV29-1 and TRBJ2-2; 9 nucleotides match TRBD1. The CDR3 covers 14 residues. Per germline, CDR1 SQVTM and CDR2 ANQGSEA. J lost 4 bases, V lost 6 bases, and 6 bases had no gene match. The CDR3 sequence is CSVRTGESTGELFF. CDR3 coding DNA: TGCAGCGTACGGACAGGGGAGAGCACCGGGGAGCTGTTTTTT.

This clone was observed a single time. The J gene is TRBJ1-1, the V gene TRBV6-5; D unresolved. Germline V gives CDR1 MNHEY, CDR2 SVGAGI. There are 13 residues in the CDR3. V lost 0 bases and J 5 bases, leaving 7 bases between the germline ends. CDR3: CASSYSRRTEAFF. CDR3 DNA: TGTGCCAGCAGTTACTCGAGAAGAACTGAAGCTTTCTTT.

The gene calls are TRBV28 and TRBJ2-1; D is perhaps TRBD2 (5 bases). The CDR3 covers 14 residues. Trimming left V 6 bases short and J 0 bases short, with 9 bases between. Germline V gene lookup returns CDR1 MDHEN and CDR2 SYDVKM. CDR3 nucleotide sequence: TGTGCCAGCAGGGACTGGAGCTCCTACAATGAGCAGTTCTTC. Protein sequence: CASRDWSSYNEQFF.

This clone has only a few counts. V and J are TRBV6-6 and TRBJ1-1; D is uncertain. The CDR3 runs 12 residues. Trimming pared 1 base from V and 10 bases from J, leaving 10 bases between. Germline assignment: CDR1 MNHNY and CDR2 SVGAGI (reference sequence). The chain's CDR3 is CASSYFIEGAFF. The CDR3 DNA sequence: TGTGCCAGCAGTTACTTCATCGAGGGAGCTTTCTTT.

This clone has a handful of counts. This rearrangement joins TRBV2 to TRBJ1-4; D ambiguous. V shed 3 bases and J shed 7 bases, with 6 bases lying between them. Germline loops: CDR1 SNHLY, CDR2 FYNNEI. This CDR3 region has 12 residues. The CDR3 is CASSDGSEKLFF. As DNA, the CDR3 is TGTGCCAGCAGTGATGGTTCTGAAAAACTGTTTTTT.

J is TRBJ1-5 and V is TRBV4-2; tentative D call: TRBD1 (5 bases). V shed 1 base and J shed 0 bases, with 10 bases lying between them. Looked up from germline, CDR1 is LGHNA and CDR2 is YNFKEQ. The CDR3 has 16 amino acids. The CDR3 protein is CASSQGVGDSNQPQHF. CDR3 coding DNA: TGTGCCAGCAGCCAAGGAGTAGGGGATAGCAATCAGCCCCAGCATTTT.

The genes are TRBV30 and TRBJ1-1; D gene uncertain. CDR1 GTSNPN and CDR2 SVGIG come from the germline V gene (reference sequence). Trimming cost V 0 bases and J 4 bases, with 6 bases left between them. The CDR3 is 12 residues long. This CDR3 reads CAWSVSATEAFF. The CDR3, as DNA: TGTGCCTGGAGTGTTTCAGCCACTGAAGCTTTCTTT.

The chain carries TRBV27 and TRBJ2-7; unclear D gene. Trimming took 8 bases from V and 4 from J, leaving 18 bases between them. Germline values: CDR1 MNHEY, CDR2 SMNVEV (reference sequence). The CDR3 covers 14 residues. CDR3 sequence reads: CASAPRAFEYEQYF. The CDR3 bases are TGTGCCAGCGCACCACGAGCCTTCGAGTACGAGCAGTACTTC.

This clone occurred many times. The V call is TRBV10-3, the J call TRBJ2-1; D unresolved. V lost 1 base and J 0 bases, leaving 7 bases between the germline ends. Germline V CDR1 and CDR2: ENHRY, SYGVKD. The CDR3 covers 15 residues. The CDR3 bases are TGTGCCATCAGTGAGTACAGATTCTCCTACAATGAGCAGTTCTTC. Translation gives CAISEYRFSYNEQFF.

This sequence joins TRBV9 and TRBJ2-7; D uncertain. This CDR3 contains 14 residues. CDR1 and CDR2 from the germline V gene are SGDLS and YYNGEE. The V and J ends lost 0 bases and 3 bases respectively, with 10 bases between them. CDR3: CASSVAGESYEQYF. Here the CDR3 DNA reads TGTGCCAGCAGCGTAGCAGGTGAAAGCTACGAGCAGTACTTC. Full variable domain (outside the CDR3, taken from reference TRBV9 and TRBJ2-7): DSGVTQTPKHLITATGQRVTLRCSPRSGDLSVYWYQQSLDQGLQFLIQYYNGEERAKGNILERFSAQQFPDLHSELNLSSLELGDSALYFCASSVAGESYEQYFGPGTRLTVT.

The chain combines TRBV4-2 with TRBJ2-2; D unresolved. Trimming left V 1 base short and J 5 bases short, with 8 bases between. The germline V gene has CDR1 LGHNA and CDR2 YNFKEQ. The length of the CDR3 is 14 residues. The chain's CDR3 is CASSQGSSTGELFF. CDR3 bases: TGTGCCAGCAGCCAAGGGTCCTCGACCGGGGAGCTGTTTTTT.

The chain is built from TRBV19 and TRBJ2-2; D possibly corresponds to TRBD1 (6 bases). The CDR3 totals 15 residues. V dropped 2 bases and J dropped 3 bases, with 10 bases sitting between them. Looked up from germline, CDR1 is LNHDA and CDR2 is SQIVND (reference sequence). The CDR3 coding sequence is TGTGCCAGTAGTATACAGGACAGATACACCGGGGAGCTGTTTTTT. Protein product: CASSIQDRYTGELFF.

The CDR3 sequence is CAWSSLGYTF. The CDR3 bases are TGTGCCTGGAGCTCCCTAGGCTACACCTTC. The gene calls are TRBV30 and TRBJ1-2, with D uncertain. Trimming removed 3 bases from V and 8 bases from J, with 7 bases in between. CDR1 is GTSNPN and CDR2 is SVGIG in the germline V gene (reference sequence). This CDR3 is built from 10 residues.

CDR3 residues: CASSITGTFNYGYTF. CDR3 bases: TGTGCCAGCAGTATTACGGGGACATTCAACTATGGCTACACCTTC. The chain carries TRBV6-1 and TRBJ1-2, with a possible D match to TRBD1 (6 bases). Germline assignment: CDR1 MNHNS and CDR2 SASEGT. CDR3 length: 15 amino acids. V lost 5 bases to trimming and J lost 2 bases, with 15 bases between them.

The CDR3 region is CASTQGTGSLGGGYTF. The CDR3 coding sequence is TGTGCCAGCACCCAGGGTACCGGGTCCCTTGGAGGTGGCTACACCTTC. This rearrangement joins TRBV27 to TRBJ1-2; tentative D call: TRBD1 (5 bases). This CDR3 is 16 amino acids long. Germline loops: CDR1 MNHEY, CDR2 SMNVEV (reference sequence). The V end lost 7 bases, the J end lost 7 bases, and 25 bases lay between the germline ends.

The chain joins TRBV7-8 to TRBJ1-1; unclear D gene. Looked up from germline, CDR1 is SGHVS and CDR2 is FQNEAQ. The length of the CDR3 is 12 residues. V lost 1 base, J lost 7 bases, and 7 bases lay in between. The CDR3 DNA follows: TGTGCCAGCAGCTTAGTTGGGGTTGAAGCTTTCTTT. It encodes CASSLVGVEAFF.

V is TRBV2 and J is TRBJ2-5, with D uncertain. The germline V gene encodes CDR1 SNHLY and CDR2 FYNNEI. The CDR3 sequence is 13 residues long. Trimming took off 3 bases at V and 3 bases at J, with 8 bases between the two ends. This CDR3 is CASSDNSEETQYF. Here the CDR3 DNA reads TGTGCCAGCAGTGATAACAGCGAAGAGACCCAGTACTTC.